This entry features one TCR beta chain sequence. The CDR3 covers 14 residues. Germline V gene data show CDR1 as LGHNA and CDR2 as YSLEER. The V end was cut by 0 bases, the J end by 5 bases, with 10 bases between. This entry belongs to a study of blood T cell repertoires in COVID-19. Method: immunoSEQ multiplex PCR; TCRdb's copy keeps in-frame clones and lacks some. The sample consists of more than 95,000 clones, roughly four fifths of them appearing once. The receptor's source is an older man with active or convalescent COVID-19. The sequenced material came from peripheral blood. This chain links TRBV4-3 with TRBJ2-5; a weak D match, TRBD2 (5 bases). In DNA form, the CDR3 reads TGCGCCAGCAGCCAAGATGTGGGAGTGGAGACCCAGTACTTC. As protein: CASSQDVGVETQYF.